This TCR beta chain was profiled in a study of control samples from healthy donors and cancer patients. CDR3 length: 15 residues. Germline trimming cut 7 bases from V and 7 bases from J; bases unmatched to any gene: 11. Per the germline V gene, CDR1 is LGHNT and CDR2 is FRNRAP. Produced via immunoSEQ multiplex PCR; TCRdb's table is partial and in-frame only. Among 150,000 to 200,000 clones, 85% to 95% were seen once, and the ten largest hold more than 1.1%. This chain links TRBV12-5 with TRBJ2-1; 9 nucleotides match TRBD2. Sequencing was performed on blood. The TCR comes from a young man in good health. CDR3 in amino acids: CASATYSAGGNEQFF. Here the CDR3 DNA reads TGTGCTAGTGCCACTTATTCAGCGGGGGGAAATGAGCAGTTCTTC.